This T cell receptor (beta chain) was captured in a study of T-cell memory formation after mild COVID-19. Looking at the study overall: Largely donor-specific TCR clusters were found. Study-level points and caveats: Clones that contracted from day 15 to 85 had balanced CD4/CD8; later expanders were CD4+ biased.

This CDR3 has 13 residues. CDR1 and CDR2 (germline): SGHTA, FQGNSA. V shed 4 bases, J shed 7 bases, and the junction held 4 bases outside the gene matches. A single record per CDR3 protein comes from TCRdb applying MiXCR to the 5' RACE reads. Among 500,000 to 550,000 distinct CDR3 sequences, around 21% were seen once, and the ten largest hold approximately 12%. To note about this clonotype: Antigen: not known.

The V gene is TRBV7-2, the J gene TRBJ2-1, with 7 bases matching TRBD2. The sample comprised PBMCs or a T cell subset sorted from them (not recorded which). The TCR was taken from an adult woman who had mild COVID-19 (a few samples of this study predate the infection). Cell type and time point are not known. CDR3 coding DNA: TGTGCCAGCAGCTATCTAGCGGCTAATGAGCAGTTCTTC. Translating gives CASSYLAANEQFF. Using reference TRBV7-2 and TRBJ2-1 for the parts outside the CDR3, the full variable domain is GAGVSQSPSNKVTEKGKDVELRCDPISGHTALYWYRQSLGQGLEFLIYFQGNSAPDKSGLPSDRFSAERTGGSVSTLTIQRTQQEDSAVYLCASSYLAANEQFFGPGTRLTVL.